The 21 T cell receptor beta chains reported below all come from one sample, sequenced in a study of T cell repertoires in cytomegalovirus infection. Their antigen targets remain unknown. One entry per CDR3 protein results from TCRdb running MiXCR on the reads. The profile shows around 900,000 distinct CDR3 sequences, 30% to 40% of them singletons. Sequenced material: cultured CD8+ T cells from PBMCs, taken from culture after CMV antigen stimulation. These receptors originate from a human donor in good health (CMV status not recorded). Some clones in this sample may be carry-over from other donors' samples.

The chain is built from TRBV4-2 and TRBJ2-7; D uncertain. Germline V CDR1 and CDR2: LGHNA, YNFKEQ. CDR3 length: 14 amino acids. Deletions cut 0 bases from V and 2 bases from J, with 8 bases between. CDR3: CASSQEQFAYEQYF. The CDR3 DNA reads as TGTGCCAGCAGCCAAGAACAGTTCGCCTACGAGCAGTACTTC.

This clonotype was counted between two and nine times. The rearrangement uses TRBV6-1 and TRBJ1-3; D is unclear. Germline V gene data show CDR1 as MNHNS and CDR2 as SASEGT. The CDR3 spans 14 residues. V lost 1 base, J lost 2 bases, and 6 bases lay in between. CDR3 sequence (DNA): TGTGCCAGCAGTGAAGGGGGAGCTGGAAACACCATATATTTT. Translating it yields CASSEGGAGNTIYF.

This chain joins TRBV27 and TRBJ2-7; 7 bases are shared with TRBD1. The J segment lost 3 bases and the V segment lost 6 bases, leaving 8 bases of the junction unmatched. The CDR3 sequence is 14 residues long. Germline V gene lookup returns CDR1 MNHEY and CDR2 SMNVEV (reference sequence). The CDR3 is CASRPGTENYEQYV. In nucleotides, the CDR3 is TGTGCCAGCAGGCCCGGGACAGAGAACTACGAGCAGTACGTC.

The rearrangement links TRBV20-1 to TRBJ1-1; 7 nucleotides match TRBD1. CDR1 is DFQATT, CDR2 SNEGSKA, per germline (reference sequence). J gave up 0 bases and V 4 bases, and 11 bases lay outside the gene matches. CDR3 length: 16 residues. The CDR3 is CSATKMYRGLNTEAFF. Written as DNA, the CDR3 is TGCAGTGCTACCAAGATGTACAGGGGTTTGAACACTGAAGCTTTCTTT.

The rearrangement joins TRBV19 to TRBJ2-1, with 8 bases matching TRBD2. CDR3 length: 15 amino acids. The junction had 6 bases not matched to a gene; V was cut back by 2 bases and J by 6 bases. CDR1 and CDR2 from the germline V gene are LNHDA and SQIVND (reference sequence). The CDR3: CASSISSGGINEQFF. The CDR3 DNA follows: TGTGCCAGTAGTATATCCAGCGGGGGAATCAATGAGCAGTTCTTC.

The chain joins TRBV10-2 to TRBJ2-1; D perhaps matches TRBD2 (6 bases). Trimming stripped 3 bases from V and 0 bases from J, with 9 bases between. This CDR3 has 15 residues. Germline values: CDR1 WSHSY, CDR2 SAAADI. CDR3 amino acids: CASSDVGSSYNEQFF. CDR3 sequence (DNA): TGCGCCAGCAGTGATGTCGGGAGCTCCTACAATGAGCAGTTCTTC.

This clonotype occurred a few times. In DNA, the CDR3 is TGTGCCAGCAGTTTAAAACAGACGAACACTGAAGCTTTCTTT. Translating it yields CASSLKQTNTEAFF. The genes are TRBV27 and TRBJ1-1, with D unclear. Germline V gene data show CDR1 as MNHEY and CDR2 as SMNVEV (reference sequence). Trimming took off 2 bases at V and 1 base at J, with 8 bases between the two ends. This CDR3 has 14 residues.

Only a few counts were recorded for this clonotype. The chain is built from TRBV19 and TRBJ1-1; 8 nucleotides align to TRBD1. The CDR3 has 14 residues. The germline V gene encodes CDR1 LNHDA and CDR2 SQIVND (reference sequence). The ends lost 7 bases at V and 5 bases at J; junction bases unmatched: 9. CDR3 region: CASTRRQGATEAFF. CDR3 in DNA: TGTGCCAGTACAAGGCGGCAGGGGGCAACTGAAGCTTTCTTT.

The V gene is TRBV6-8, the J gene TRBJ2-1, with D uncertain. This CDR3 contains 12 residues. With 8 bases removed from V and 7 bases from J, the gap between germline ends came to 12 bases. Germline V gene data show CDR1 as MNHGY and CDR2 as SAAAGT. The CDR3 protein is CASLSLGNEQFF. The CDR3 region has the DNA TGTGCCAGCTTGAGTCTTGGAAATGAGCAGTTCTTC.

This chain connects TRBV28 to TRBJ2-1; D may be TRBD2 (5 bases). V lost 4 bases to trimming and J lost 8 bases, with 12 bases between them. Germline V lookup: CDR1 MDHEN, CDR2 SYDVKM. The CDR3 extends over 13 amino acids. DNA of the CDR3: TGTGCCAGCAGTTCAATCGGGGAGCATGAGCAGTTCTTC. Amino acids: CASSSIGEHEQFF.

In this sample, this clonotype turned up a few times. A single base separates this from a much larger clone, so it may be a read error. This chain connects TRBV28 to TRBJ1-1; 7 nucleotides agree with TRBD1. V lost 6 bases and J lost 1; bases outside the gene matches: 2. The CDR3 loop spans 13 amino acids. CDR1 and CDR2 (germline): MDHEN, SYDVKM. CDR3 residues: CASSDRENTEAFF. CDR3 nucleotides: TGTGCCAGCAGCGACAGGGAGAACACTGAAGCTTTCTTT.

This clonotype has a count of ten or more. J is TRBJ2-7 and V is TRBV7-2; TRBD2 might be the D (5 bases). V lost 5 bases, J lost 7 bases, and 15 bases lay in between. The CDR3 contains 13 residues. CDR1 and CDR2 (germline): SGHTA, FQGNSA. CDR3 coding DNA: TGTGCCAGCAGCGGACTTCCCGATCTGGAGCAGTACTTC. It is translated as CASSGLPDLEQYF. The complete variable domain, with remaining parts taken from reference TRBV7-2 and TRBJ2-7, reads GAGVSQSPSNKVTEKGKDVELRCDPISGHTALYWYRQSLGQGLEFLIYFQGNSAPDKSGLPSDRFSAERTGGSVSTLTIQRTQQEDSAVYLCASSGLPDLEQYFGPGTRLTVT.

This clonotype was counted a few times. This sequence joins TRBV4-1 and TRBJ1-2; D unclear. Germline CDR1 MGHRA, CDR2 YSYEKL. This CDR3 spans 13 amino acids. The V end was cut by 1 base, the J end by 4 bases, with 7 bases between. The DNA for the CDR3 is TGCGCCAGCAGCCAAGCCTACAGCTATGGCTACACCTTC. This encodes CASSQAYSYGYTF.

This clonotype was counted once. The rearrangement joins TRBV27 to TRBJ1-2; D not resolved. Looked up from germline, CDR1 is MNHEY and CDR2 is SMNVEV (reference sequence). V was cut by 2 bases and J by 3 bases, with 10 bases left in between. The CDR3 has 14 amino acids. The CDR3 loop reads CASSLAGSHYGYTF. CDR3 bases: TGTGCCAGCAGTTTAGCTGGCAGTCACTATGGCTACACCTTC.

The rearrangement uses TRBV19 and TRBJ2-7; 11 positions match TRBD1. In germline, CDR1 is LNHDA, CDR2 SQIVND (reference sequence). After removal of 9 bases from V and 3 bases from J, the junction contained 4 bases not matched to a gene. This CDR3 is 13 amino acids long. CDR3 sequence (DNA): TGTGCCAGCGGGACAGGGGGGAACTACGAGCAGTACTTC. Translation gives CASGTGGNYEQYF.

This clonotype was recorded at least ten times. CDR3 nucleotides: TGTGCCAGCAGCTTAGGGGGGCGTGAGACCCAGTACTTC. Translated, it gives CASSLGGRETQYF. The chain uses TRBV7-9 and TRBJ2-5; possible D gene TRBD1, 6 bases. Trimming removed 1 base from V and 5 bases from J, with 8 bases in between. Germline CDR1 and CDR2: SEHNR and FQNEAQ (reference sequence). CDR3 length equals 13 residues.

In its sample, this clonotype was seen many times. This chain uses TRBV7-9 with TRBJ2-5; 7 bases fit TRBD1. The CDR3 covers 13 residues. The V gene's germline CDR1 is SEHNR and CDR2 FQNEAQ (reference sequence). Germline trimming cut 4 bases from V and 1 base from J; bases unmatched to any gene: 0. CDR3 coding DNA: TGTGCCAGCAGCTGGGACAGCCAAGAGACCCAGTACTTC. It specifies CASSWDSQETQYF.

This clonotype showed up many times. The rearrangement uses TRBV6-2 or TRBV6-3 and TRBJ2-1; D unresolved. The V gene's germline CDR1 is MNHEY and CDR2 SVGEGT. V lost 2 bases and J 0 bases, leaving 11 bases between the germline ends. The CDR3 loop spans 16 amino acids. CDR3 region: CASSYRGVSSYNEQFF. CDR3 nucleotide sequence: TGTGCCAGCAGTTACCGTGGGGTGAGCTCCTACAATGAGCAGTTCTTC.

The rearrangement links TRBV9 to TRBJ2-1; TRBD2 agrees at 11 bases. The CDR3 consists of 21 residues. V lost 4 bases to trimming and J lost 1 base; unmatched junction nucleotides: 19. The germline CDR1 and CDR2 sequences are SGDLS and YYNGEE. CDR3 region: CASSSQGQGRLAGISYNEQFF. Written as DNA, the CDR3 is TGTGCCAGCAGCTCACAAGGACAGGGGAGACTAGCGGGGATATCCTACAATGAGCAGTTCTTC.

The table lists this clonotype with a few counts. The J gene is TRBJ2-2, the V gene TRBV28; tentative D call: TRBD2 (5 bases). The germline gives CDR1 MDHEN, CDR2 SYDVKM. Between the trimmed V and J ends, which lost 1 base and 4 bases, there was a span of 16 bases. CDR3 length: 17 residues. The CDR3 loop is CASSLYHLEVTTGELFF. CDR3 bases: TGTGCCAGCAGTTTATACCATTTGGAGGTGACCACCGGGGAGCTGTTTTTT.

This clonotype showed up just a few times. The chain carries TRBV6-2 or TRBV6-3 and TRBJ1-2; the D is unclear. CDR1 MNHEY and CDR2 SVGEGT come from the germline V gene. The length of the CDR3 is 15 residues. Deletions cut 2 bases from V and 1 base from J, with 11 bases between. The CDR3 region is CASSYIESFNYGYTF. The CDR3 DNA sequence: TGTGCCAGCAGTTACATCGAGAGTTTTAACTATGGCTACACCTTC.